These 8 T cell receptor beta chains were all obtained from the same sample, sequenced in a study of radiation and T cells in renal cell carcinoma. The treatment denotes: 15 Gy SBRT to primary tumor, nephrectomy 4 weeks later. Clones were read by immunoSEQ multiplex PCR, and TCRdb kept only the in-frame ones, dropping some. The profile shows about 15,000 clones, 64% of them singletons. The sample was tumor tissue, taken from a patient whose treatment included radiotherapy and nephrectomy. The receptor source for this set is a woman between 65 and 79 years old with renal cell carcinoma.

The rearrangement links TRBV6-1 to TRBJ2-7, with 7 bases aligning to TRBD2. The CDR3 is 14 amino acids. Germline V lookup: CDR1 MNHNS, CDR2 SASEGT. V gave up 8 bases and J gave up 3 bases; unmatched junction bases: 10. CDR3 amino acids: CASCRDGGVYEQYF. The CDR3 DNA reads as TGTGCCAGCTGTCGTGATGGGGGGGTCTACGAGCAGTACTTC.

This clone was found once. The chain has TRBV6-5 and TRBJ2-7; D possibly uses TRBD1 or TRBD2 (5 bases each). The ends were cut back, 7 bases at V and 7 bases at J, with 20 bases in the middle. This CDR3 is 14 amino acids long. CDR1 is MNHEY and CDR2 is SVGAGI in the germline V gene. The CDR3 spells CASNRGAKLREQYF. The CDR3 DNA reads as TGTGCCAGCAACCGGGGCGCCAAACTGAGGGAGCAGTACTTC.

This clone was counted only a few times. The chain links TRBV7-8 to TRBJ2-2; the match to TRBD1 covers 8 bases. The germline gives CDR1 SGHVS, CDR2 FQNEAQ. There are 16 residues in the CDR3. J lost 1 base, V lost 2 bases, and 3 bases had no gene match. The DNA of the CDR3 is TGTGCCAGCAGCTTATTTGGACAGGGGAACACCGGGGAGCTGTTTTTT. It codes for CASSLFGQGNTGELFF.

In its sample, this clone was seen a few times. The gene calls are TRBV19 and TRBJ1-2; D gene uncertain. The CDR3 runs 11 residues. Germline V gene lookup returns CDR1 LNHDA and CDR2 SQIVND (reference sequence). V shed 7 bases and J shed 5 bases, with 8 bases lying between them. The DNA of the CDR3 is TGTGCCAGTAATCAAGGGTATGGCTACACCTTC. Translation gives CASNQGYGYTF.

In its sample, this clone was seen a few times. The CDR3 nucleotides read TGTGCCTCGAGGGGACTAGCGGGGGGGTTTGGAGAGACCCAGTACTTC. The encoded protein is CASRGLAGGFGETQYF. V gene TRBV19 combines with J gene TRBJ2-5; 16 positions match TRBD2. The CDR3 loop spans 16 amino acids. Germline CDR1 and CDR2: LNHDA and SQIVND (reference sequence). Germline trimming cut 11 bases from V and 4 bases from J; bases unmatched to any gene: 10. The entire variable domain, with the rest obtained from reference TRBV19 and TRBJ2-5, is as follows: DGGITQSPKYLFRKEGQNVTLSCEQNLNHDAMYWYRQDPGQGLRLIYYSQIVNDFQKGDIAEGYSVSREKKESFPLTVTSAQKNPTAFYLCASRGLAGGFGETQYFGPGTRLLVL.

The rearrangement uses TRBV5-1 and TRBJ2-7; D possibly uses TRBD1 or TRBD2 (6 bases each). The germline gives CDR1 SGHRS, CDR2 YFSETQ. This CDR3 region has 14 residues. With 0 bases removed from V and 3 bases from J, the gap between germline ends came to 10 bases. The CDR3 here is CASSLGGALYEQYF. CDR3 DNA: TGCGCCAGCAGCTTGGGGGGGGCCCTCTACGAGCAGTACTTC.

The chain joins TRBV4-1 to TRBJ1-3; D ambiguous. Germline V gene data show CDR1 as MGHRA and CDR2 as YSYEKL. Trimming took 1 base from V and 5 from J, leaving 9 bases between them. This CDR3 is built from 14 residues. This chain's CDR3 is CASSQGRVRNTIYF. The CDR3 bases are TGCGCCAGCAGCCAAGGGCGAGTTAGAAACACCATATATTTT.

V usage is TRBV19 and J usage is TRBJ1-4; perhaps TRBD1 as D (6 bases). V gave up 4 bases and J gave up 7 bases, with 16 bases separating them. CDR1 and CDR2 from the germline V gene are LNHDA and SQIVND (reference sequence). This CDR3 contains 15 residues. The DNA for the CDR3 is TGTGCCAGTAGTAGGTTTGGGGGGCGGACTGAAAAACTGTTTTTT. It encodes CASSRFGGRTEKLFF.